This T cell receptor (beta chain) was captured by sequencing in a study of T cell responses to AZD1222 COVID-19 vaccine. Whole-study context: Both about-4-week and about-12-week second-dose recipients were combined.

Of note for this clone: Its antigen is currently unknown.

With V trimmed by 3 bases and J by 1 base, 8 bases remained unmatched. This CDR3 comprises 17 residues. Assay used: immunoSEQ multiplex PCR; TCRdb lists only in-frame clones, some missing. The sample shows some 120,000 clones, more than 75% of them seen only once. Study-wide points: Spike-specific TCR breadth and depth both grew after two AZD1222 doses. No day 14 peak samples; only post-peak repertoires were characterized. Spike-wide coverage was observed for vaccine-associated CD4 TCRs, with dominant responses at 160-218 and 743-854.

This specimen was peripheral blood, taken on day 0 of AZD1222 vaccination. The chain is built from TRBV23-1 and TRBJ2-7; TRBD1 aligns across 11 bases. TRBV23-1 carries the ORF label, with uncertain function. This TCR was sampled from an adult in good health. The CDR3 region has the DNA TGCGCCAGCAGTCACCAGGGACAGGGGGTGACATCCTACGAGCAGTACTTC. It codes for CASSHQGQGVTSYEQYF.